The rows below give T cell receptor beta chains drawn from one sample of a study of T cell responses to AZD1222 COVID-19 vaccine. Using immunoSEQ multiplex PCR, the repertoire was profiled, and TCRdb retains in-frame clones only, with some absent. The data show roughly 150,000 clones, roughly nine tenths seen once. The sequenced sample was peripheral blood, obtained on day 0 of AZD1222 vaccination. These TCRs come from an adult in good health. The CDR3 runs from the conserved cysteine through the conserved F or W. A D gene is named only where the DNA matches it firmly. A clone size is listed for some rows: how often the clone was seen (once, few, many), or a class if it is expanded.

d_call	v_call	clone_size	j_call	cdr3_nt	cdr3_aa
-	TRBV24-1	-	TRBJ2-3	TGTGCCACCAGTGGGAGGAGCGTATCATCCCCAGATACGCAGTATTTT	CATSGRSVSSPDTQYF
TRBD1	TRBV7-8	once	TRBJ1-2	TGTGCCAGCAGCACGACAGGGAGCTATGGCTACACCTTC	CASSTTGSYGYTF
-	TRBV2	few	TRBJ1-2	TGTGCCAGCATGTCGCGACGTTATGGCTACACCTTC	CASMSRRYGYTF
TRBD1	TRBV11-2	-	TRBJ2-2	TGTGCCAGCAGCCAGGTCAGGGGGCATGGCGGGGAGCTGTTTTTT	CASSQVRGHGGELFF
-	TRBV19	-	TRBJ2-3	TGTGCCAGTAGTTCCCCCCGGCGGGAATCGACAGATACGCAGTATTTT	CASSSPRRESTDTQYF
TRBD1	TRBV7-2	-	TRBJ1-2	TGTGCCAGCAGCTTACAGGGGGGCGACTATGGCTACACCTTC	CASSLQGGDYGYTF
-	TRBV12-2	-	TRBJ2-7	TGTGCAAGTCGCTTAGGTGGTCGGAGTCCCTTCGAGCAGTACTTC	CASRLGGRSPFEQYF
-	TRBV5-4	-	TRBJ2-5	TGTGCCAGCAGCTTTGGGGGGATTAGGGGGCGCCAAGAGACCCAGTACTTC	CASSFGGIRGRQETQYF
-	TRBV18	-	TRBJ2-7	TGTGCCAGCTCCGTCGGCCCGGGAGAGTACGAGCAGTACTTC	CASSVGPGEYEQYF
-	TRBV9	-	TRBJ2-1	TGTGCCAGCAGCCTCCGGGGCTACAATGAGCAGTTCTTC	CASSLRGYNEQFF
-	TRBV4-2	-	TRBJ1-4	TGTGCCAGCAGCCAACCCAGACAGGCGCTGAGTGAAAAACTGTTTTTT	CASSQPRQALSEKLFF
-	TRBV15	-	TRBJ1-1	TGTGCCACCAGCAGAGGGGACCTAGACGACACTGAAGCTTTCTTT	CATSRGDLDDTEAFF
TRBD2	TRBV9	-	TRBJ2-1	TGTGCCAGCACCCCAAGGACTAGCGGATACAATGAGCAGTTCTTC	CASTPRTSGYNEQFF
-	TRBV6-4	-	TRBJ1-2	TGTGCCCTCACGGGGGGCTCCTCTGGCTACACCTTC	CALTGGSSGYTF
-	TRBV6-2/TRBV6-3	-	TRBJ2-1	TGTGCCAGCAGTCCCATTCTGTACAATGAGCAGTTCTTC	CASSPILYNEQFF
TRBD1	TRBV18	-	TRBJ2-4	TGTGCCAGCTCACTGGGACAGGGTGAGAGCATAGCCAAAAACATTCAGTACTTC	CASSLGQGESIAKNIQYF
-	TRBV4-3	-	TRBJ2-1	TGCGCCAGCAGCCCAGGGGTCGCAGGGGGGTTAAACAATGAGCAGTTCTTC	CASSPGVAGGLNNEQFF
TRBD1	TRBV19	-	TRBJ2-6	TGTGCCAGTAGGGGACAGCACTCTGGGGCCAACGTCCTGACTTTC	CASRGQHSGANVLTF